Listed here is a single TCR beta chain. What this receptor recognizes is not known. The record has no base qualities; no much larger clone is one base away. From a lookup of the germline V gene, CDR1 and CDR2 are SNHLY and FYNNEI. The CDR3 measures 15 amino acids from cysteine to phenylalanine. Solely the CDR3 DNA is kept, with 45 bases framed from the first base. Unmatched junction bases come to 5, with V trimmed by 1 base and J by 6 bases. The data were taken from a study of T cells in Graves' hyperthyroidism and ophthalmopathy (dated by TCRdb to about 2019). At the level of the whole study: TCR V-J signatures able to tell the groups apart were searched for in a discovery cohort of 90 to 100 patients, of whom over 40 had Graves' ophthalmopathy and roughly 58 had stable Graves' hyperthyroidism. Whether ophthalmopathy could be predicted prospectively was tested in an independent validation cohort made up of roughly 19 hyperthyroidism patients plus 17 patients who later progressed to ophthalmopathy. For training and testing, the 110 or so patients in the discovery cohort were randomly divided in a 7:3 ratio. In addition, the study compared T-cell repertoires in thyroid tissue and in blood from several Graves' hyperthyroidism patients. After sampling, hyperthyroidism patients received methimazole starting at 30 mg daily, and ophthalmopathy patients received high-dose intravenous methylprednisolone. TCR Vbeta CDR3 sequencing of roughly 140 peripheral blood samples (fewer than 45 ophthalmopathy, 75 hyperthyroidism and approximately 17 progressor patients) is reported in the paper. Beyond this particular receptor, the publication reports: Most expanded thyroid clonotypes (frequency above 0.001) were also detected in blood, a finding suggesting that blood repertoires may reflect thyroid immune responses. In cross-validation, a model built on a 13 V-J signature told ophthalmopathy apart from stable hyperthyroidism with about 90% sensitivity and about 81% specificity, and in testing the same model reached 80%/75%. Sample size was not statistically predetermined, and investigators were not blinded to group allocation. During validation, the model predicted progression to ophthalmopathy a median of around 6 months ahead of onset, with 60% to 71% sensitivity and 72.22% specificity.

The TCR beta CDR3 regions were amplified from the RNA transcripts. The TCR CDR3 was subjected to a first round of RT-PCR using the HTBI primer set and the Qiagen OneStep RT-PCR kit. Libraries were constructed in a second round of multiplex PCR, after which size selection and purification were carried out. Libraries were sequenced paired-end with 100 bp reads on an Illumina HiSeq2000. In the paper's pipeline: SOAPnuke was used to process the raw data, removing reads that contained adapters or uncalled bases, had a mean Phred below 15, or lacked an exact match to the constant primer or identifier. High-quality paired reads were merged with COPE v1.2.5, and unique nucleotide sequences were defined as clonotypes. MiTCR v1.1 was used to align clonotypes to the IMGT TRBV, TRBD and TRBJ reference segments. The analysis was restricted to V-J combinations with a frequency above 0.0001, which together covered approximately 99% of the repertoires. The TCS score was defined as the ratio of F50 (clonal expansion) to E x V (chaos), calculated using BLOSUM62-based TCRdist between CDR3 peptides within each V-J. Welch's t-statistics and random forest reduced 500 to 550 V-J features to fewer than 15, which were used in a naive Bayes classifier (R e1071). The raw public data were reprocessed by TCRdb itself: fastp quality trimming at Q25, MiXCR clonotype calling, in-frame beta chains only. When rows share a CDR3 protein, they turn into one entry using the most common DNA and genes. It is TCRdb's table, rather than the study itself, that gives the V and J calls and clone size. The table for this sample lists approximately 590,000 distinct CDR3 sequences; just over 45% of them were counted only once. The ten largest clones add up to roughly 8.2% of the sample.

A patient counted as having stable Graves' hyperthyroidism if no progression to ophthalmopathy occurred over 18 months of follow-up. The hyperthyroidism patients were between 18 and 65 years old and newly diagnosed, with a disease duration of less than 2 months. Exclusion was applied to patients with uncontrolled infections, other autoimmune diseases, pregnancy or lactation. Diagnoses relied on clinical symptoms, serum thyroxine and TRAb, thyroid ultrasound and orbital computed tomography. Trizol reagent was used to extract total RNA, and RNA quality was then checked on an Agilent 2100 Bioanalyzer.

What was sequenced was peripheral blood or thyroid tissue (not recorded which). The sequence joins TRBV2 to TRBJ1-1; TRBD1 fits 10 bases in the junction. The sequence came from a woman aged 18-29 years with Graves' hyperthyroidism. Donor details come from another sample of the same person, matched by shared clones. The CDR3 is CASSEEGQGFAEAFF. The DNA sequence is as follows: TGTGCCAGCAGTGAAGAGGGACAGGGGTTCGCTGAAGCTTTCTTT.